One and the same sample provided the 13 T cell receptor beta chains below, sequenced in a study of blood T cell repertoires in COVID-19 (dated by TCRdb to the early 2020s). To prepare the library, the immunoSEQ multiplex PCR assay was applied. Held by TCRdb, this immuneACCESS table contains in-frame sequences only and omits some clones. Under half of the omission traces to an unresolved V gene where checked; the cause of the rest is unknown. For this sample there are about 170,000 clones; approximately 91% appear just once. The ten largest clones take up approximately 5% of the sample. Sequenced input: peripheral blood. Source of these receptors: a man between 18 and 29 years old with COVID-19, enrolled during active disease.

This clone was observed a single time. The chain recombines TRBV30 with TRBJ2-1, with D possibly being TRBD2 (6 bases). The V and J ends lost 0 bases and 7 bases respectively, with 13 bases between them. This CDR3 comprises 14 residues. Per the germline V gene, CDR1 is GTSNPN and CDR2 is SVGIG (reference sequence). CDR3 protein: CAWSVSGPGNEQFF. The CDR3 DNA follows: TGTGCCTGGAGTGTTAGCGGCCCCGGAAATGAGCAGTTCTTC.

The chain has TRBV7-2 and TRBJ1-3; D is perhaps TRBD1 (5 bases). CDR3 length: 17 amino acids. CDR1 and CDR2 from the germline V gene are SGHTA and FQGNSA. V was cut by 1 base and J by 0 bases, with 13 bases left in between. The CDR3 sequence is CASSLEVAGHSGNTIYF. The CDR3 region has the DNA TGTGCCAGCAGCTTAGAAGTTGCAGGACACTCTGGAAACACCATATATTTT.

J is TRBJ1-1 and V is TRBV19, with D tentatively TRBD1 (6 bases). There are 13 residues in the CDR3. Germline CDR1 is LNHDA and CDR2 is SQIVND (reference sequence). Between the trimmed V and J ends, which lost 4 bases and 7 bases, there was a span of 13 bases. The CDR3 sequence is CASSSVGQYEAFF. In DNA, the CDR3 is TGTGCCAGTAGTAGCGTTGGACAGTATGAAGCTTTCTTT.

The genes are TRBV6-5 and TRBJ2-7; maybe TRBD2 (6 bases). CDR1 MNHEY and CDR2 SVGAGI come from the germline V gene. The ends were cut back, 5 bases at V and 1 base at J, with 12 bases in the middle. The CDR3 is 14 residues long. As DNA, the CDR3 is TGTGCCAGCAGTAGCGGGCCGGTATCCTACGAGCAGTACTTC. Encoded protein: CASSSGPVSYEQYF.

This sequence joins TRBV4-2 and TRBJ1-1; 8 bases match TRBD1. Trimming removed 2 bases from V and 1 base from J; junction bases left unmatched: 3. The CDR3 length is 15 residues. Germline V lookup: CDR1 LGHNA, CDR2 YNFKEQ. The CDR3: CASSQLQGGNTEAFF. For the CDR3, the DNA is TGTGCCAGCAGCCAACTACAGGGGGGGAACACTGAAGCTTTCTTT.

The chain is built from TRBV19 and TRBJ2-1, with 7 bases fitting TRBD2. The CDR3 spans 15 residues. Germline V gene data show CDR1 as LNHDA and CDR2 as SQIVND (reference sequence). V gave up 2 bases and J gave up 6 bases; unmatched junction bases: 7. CDR3 in amino acids: CASSITGGPSNEQFF. CDR3 sequence (DNA): TGTGCCAGTAGTATAACGGGAGGTCCCTCCAATGAGCAGTTCTTC. The entire variable domain, with the rest obtained from reference TRBV19 and TRBJ2-1, is as follows: DGGITQSPKYLFRKEGQNVTLSCEQNLNHDAMYWYRQDPGQGLRLIYYSQIVNDFQKGDIAEGYSVSREKKESFPLTVTSAQKNPTAFYLCASSITGGPSNEQFFGPGTRLTVL.

The rearrangement links TRBV27 to TRBJ2-5; 9 bases align to TRBD1. With 6 bases clipped from V and 6 bases from J, the junction kept 8 bases outside the gene matches. Per the germline V gene, CDR1 is MNHEY and CDR2 is SMNVEV (reference sequence). This CDR3 comprises 14 residues. In DNA form, the CDR3 reads TGTGCCAGCAGCCCCCGACAGGGGGGGCAGACCCAGTACTTC. The encoded protein is CASSPRQGGQTQYF.

The CDR3 loop reads CASSLEDRPNTGELFF. The CDR3 bases are TGTGCCAGCAGCTTAGAGGACAGGCCAAACACCGGGGAGCTGTTTTTT. The chain couples TRBV7-2 to TRBJ2-2, with 7 bases lining up with TRBD1. The junction had 4 bases not matched to a gene; V was cut back by 1 base and J by 2 bases. This CDR3 is 16 amino acids long. Germline CDR1 SGHTA, CDR2 FQGNSA. Using reference TRBV7-2 and TRBJ2-2 for the parts outside the CDR3, the full variable domain is GAGVSQSPSNKVTEKGKDVELRCDPISGHTALYWYRQSLGQGLEFLIYFQGNSAPDKSGLPSDRFSAERTGGSVSTLTIQRTQQEDSAVYLCASSLEDRPNTGELFFGEGSRLTVL.

As for this clone: The junction differs from germline at one of its ends, possibly a read error. This chain connects TRBV7-7 to TRBJ2-1, with unresolved D. CDR1 is SSHAT, CDR2 FNYEAQ, per germline (reference sequence). The CDR3 contains 14 residues. CDR3 DNA sequence: TGTGCTAGCAGCTTAGAGCGAGGCGTAGGTGAGCAGTTCTTC. It is translated as CASSLERGVGEQFF.

The V gene is TRBV3-1 (or the pseudogene TRBV3-2), the J gene TRBJ2-5; D is possibly TRBD1 (6 bases). Germline-derived CDR1 and CDR2 are LGHDT and YNNKEL (reference sequence). The CDR3 sequence is 17 residues long. V shed 4 bases and J shed 7 bases, with 25 bases lying between them. The CDR3 region is CASSLQGQGSPRTTQYF. For the CDR3, the DNA is TGTGCCAGCAGCCTACAGGGCCAGGGATCCCCAAGAACGACCCAGTACTTC.

In DNA form, the CDR3 reads TGTGCCAGCAGTTACTATAGCGGGGATTCCTACGAGCAGTACTTC. Protein: CASSYYSGDSYEQYF. The genes are TRBV6-5 and TRBJ2-7; 8 positions agree with TRBD2. Germline V gene sequence: CDR1 MNHEY, CDR2 SVGAGI. This CDR3 has 15 residues. With V trimmed by 1 base and J by 1 base, 3 bases remained unmatched.

The table lists this clone with a few counts. The chain has TRBV7-9 and TRBJ2-7, with 7 bases aligning to TRBD2. J was trimmed by 6 bases and V by 6 bases; bases with no gene match: 11. Germline-derived CDR1 and CDR2 are SEHNR and FQNEAQ (reference sequence). The CDR3 covers 14 residues. CDR3 nucleotides: TGTGCCAGCAGACCCGGGACTACCCCCGGCGAGCAGTACTTC. It specifies CASRPGTTPGEQYF.

This sequence joins TRBV28 and TRBJ2-5; maybe TRBD2 (6 bases). The V end lost 4 bases, the J end lost 2 bases, and 23 bases lay between the germline ends. Germline CDR1 reads MDHEN; CDR2 reads SYDVKM. The length of the CDR3 is 18 residues. CDR3 protein: CASSSGTRSGTLQETQYF. CDR3 nucleotide sequence: TGTGCCAGCAGTTCAGGGACTCGCTCGGGTACCTTACAAGAGACCCAGTACTTC.